This TCR beta chain was profiled in a study of OX40 agonist ivuxolimab in advanced cancers. Per the germline V gene, CDR1 is MNHEY and CDR2 is SVGAGI. The CDR3 consists of 13 residues. Using immunoSEQ multiplex PCR, the repertoire was profiled, and TCRdb retains in-frame clones only, with some absent. There are tens of thousands of clones in the sample; approximately 90% occur only once, and roughly 13% lies in the top ten. Points on this clone: One junction end disagrees with the germline gene, perhaps due to a read error.

The sample in question was CD4+ or CD8+ T cells sorted from blood, obtained in a trial of the OX40 agonist ivuxolimab. The sequence derives from an adult with an advanced solid tumor such as melanoma, head and neck, liver or kidney cancer. The genes are TRBV6-5 and TRBJ2-7; D is ambiguous. This CDR3 is CASSYFRTDEQYF. DNA of the CDR3: TGTGCCAGCAGCTACTTCAGGACCGACGAGCAGTACTTC.